The 16 T cell receptor beta chains reported below all come from one sample, sequenced in a study of T cells in Graves' hyperthyroidism and ophthalmopathy. Researchers amplified the TCR beta CDR3 regions from RNA transcripts. Using the HTBI primer set, a first-round RT-PCR was run on the TCR CDR3. MiXCR, run by TCRdb on the multiplex PCR reads, gives a single entry per CDR3 protein. The data show approximately 200,000 distinct CDR3 sequences, with around 19% seen just once and roughly 44% held by the top ten. The sequenced sample was blood. These receptor sequences come from a man in his forties with Graves' hyperthyroidism.

This clonotype was counted at least ten times. The V call is TRBV11-2, the J call TRBJ2-5; TRBD1 or TRBD2 may be the D gene (5 bases each). The CDR3 contains 17 residues. Per germline, CDR1 SGHAT and CDR2 FQNNGV. The ends were cut back, 0 bases at V and 5 bases at J, with 19 bases in the middle. Here the CDR3 reads CASSLEPGTGYVETQYF. In DNA, the CDR3 is TGTGCCAGCAGCTTAGAACCCGGGACGGGTTATGTGGAGACCCAGTACTTC.

Only a few counts were recorded for this clonotype. CDR3 sequence (DNA): TGTGCCAGTAGTATACGGGATGACACTGAAGCTTTCTTT. Its translation: CASSIRDDTEAFF. The chain carries TRBV19 and TRBJ1-1; D not resolved. The CDR3 covers 13 residues. The V gene's germline CDR1 is LNHDA and CDR2 SQIVND (reference sequence). Deletions cut 2 bases from V and 3 bases from J, with 7 bases between.

This clonotype was seen repeatedly, ten times or more. The chain joins TRBV12-3 or TRBV12-4 to TRBJ2-7; D possibly matches TRBD1 or TRBD2 (6 bases each). The CDR3 has 14 residues. Between the trimmed V and J ends, which lost 0 bases and 5 bases, there was a span of 11 bases. CDR3 amino acids: CASSLALGGHEQYF. The CDR3 DNA reads TGTGCCAGCAGTTTAGCGCTGGGGGGCCACGAGCAGTACTTC.

This clonotype appeared a few times. The chain's CDR3 is CASSQEGGNEKLFF. The CDR3 DNA sequence: TGTGCCAGCAGCCAAGAGGGAGGGAATGAAAAACTGTTTTTT. V is TRBV4-2 and J is TRBJ1-4; no definite D call. CDR1 and CDR2 from the germline V gene are LGHNA and YNFKEQ. This CDR3 is built from 14 residues. The V gene lost 0 bases and the J gene lost 5 bases, with 7 bases spanning the gap.

This clonotype was observed at least ten times. This chain links TRBV7-2 with TRBJ1-2; D is unclear. Germline-derived CDR1 and CDR2 are SGHTA and FQGNSA. Trimming stripped 8 bases from V and 1 base from J, with 5 bases between. The CDR3 extends over 11 amino acids. The CDR3 region is CASGSNYGYTF. In DNA, the CDR3 is TGTGCCAGCGGGAGTAACTATGGCTACACCTTC.

This clonotype was counted a few times. The chain joins TRBV2 to TRBJ1-5, with a tentative D call TRBD1 (5 bases). Germline V CDR1 and CDR2: SNHLY, FYNNEI. The CDR3 loop spans 15 amino acids. Trimming took off 7 bases at V and 7 bases at J, with 20 bases between the two ends. CDR3 sequence reads: CASTSAGQGGQPQHF. The CDR3 bases are TGTGCCAGCACCTCAGCGGGGCAGGGAGGGCAGCCCCAGCATTTT.

This clonotype was recorded a few times. V and J are TRBV20-1 and TRBJ1-1; no clear D. The germline CDR1 and CDR2 sequences are DFQATT and SNEGSKA (reference sequence). The CDR3 loop spans 10 amino acids. The V end lost 5 bases, the J end lost 7 bases, and 8 bases lay between the germline ends. The CDR3 nucleotides read TGCAGTGCTGGGGATTTTGAAGCTTTCTTT. Translated, it gives CSAGDFEAFF.

The chain links TRBV24-1 to TRBJ2-1, with a weak D call TRBD2 (5 bases). The germline V and J ends were trimmed by 4 bases and 8 bases, with 11 bases remaining between them. This CDR3 spans 13 amino acids. Per germline, CDR1 KGHDR and CDR2 SFDVKD. CDR3 DNA sequence: TGTGCCACCAGTGACACAGAGAGGGATGAGCAGTTCTTC. This encodes CATSDTERDEQFF.

This clonotype was observed at least ten times. V is TRBV18 and J is TRBJ1-6; D gene uncertain. With 6 bases removed from V and 10 bases from J, the gap between germline ends came to 13 bases. Germline V gene data show CDR1 as KGHSH and CDR2 as LQKENI. CDR3 length: 13 residues. CDR3 nucleotides: TGTGCCAGCTCGGACTTTGGGAGGTCACCCCTCCACTTT. Translating it yields CASSDFGRSPLHF.

In its sample, this clonotype was seen many times. The V gene is TRBV7-2, the J gene TRBJ1-2; no firm D call. CDR1 and CDR2 (germline): SGHTA, FQGNSA. The V end lost 5 bases, the J end lost 0 bases, and 13 bases lay between the germline ends. There are 15 residues in the CDR3. The CDR3 DNA reads TGTGCCAGCAGCCAACTCGCCACCACTAACTATGGCTACACCTTC. Protein sequence: CASSQLATTNYGYTF.

J is TRBJ2-1 and V is TRBV2, with TRBD2 identical over 9 bases. Per germline, CDR1 SNHLY and CDR2 FYNNEI. This CDR3 has 14 amino acids. Trimming at V came to 3 bases and at J to 3 bases, leaving 0 bases not matched to a gene. CDR3 protein: CASSEREGYNEQFF. The CDR3 bases are TGTGCCAGCAGTGAGCGGGAGGGCTACAATGAGCAGTTCTTC.

This clonotype was picked up many times. V is TRBV20-1 and J is TRBJ1-5, with no clear D. The CDR3 sequence is 13 residues long. The germline CDR1 and CDR2 sequences are DFQATT and SNEGSKA (reference sequence). The ends were cut back, 5 bases at V and 4 bases at J, with 12 bases in the middle. The CDR3 protein is CSAVGSWNQPQHF. For the CDR3, the DNA is TGCAGTGCTGTTGGTTCCTGGAATCAGCCCCAGCATTTT.

This clonotype was picked up many times. The chain is built from TRBV7-9 and TRBJ2-7, with D unresolved. Germline CDR1 is SEHNR and CDR2 is FQNEAQ (reference sequence). This CDR3 has 17 amino acids. V gave up 4 bases and J gave up 2 bases, with 21 bases separating them. The CDR3 loop reads CASSSTTGLRNPYEQYF. DNA of the CDR3: TGTGCCAGCAGCTCCACAACCGGGCTCCGGAACCCCTACGAGCAGTACTTC.

The chain links TRBV15 to TRBJ1-4, with TRBD1 matching 9 bases. CDR1 LNHNV and CDR2 YYDKDF come from the germline V gene (reference sequence). V was clipped by 5 bases and J by 15 bases; unmatched bases: 16. The CDR3 covers 15 residues. DNA for the CDR3: TGTGCCACCAGCTCACGTCGGGACAGGGTTGGCAGGGTGTTTTTT. Its protein is CATSSRRDRVGRVFF. Together with reference TRBV15 and TRBJ1-4, the CDR3 gives the full variable domain: DAMVIQNPRYQVTQFGKPVTLSCSQTLNHNVMYWYQQKSSQAPKLLFHYYDKDFNNEADTPDNFQSRRPNTSFCFLDIRSPGLGDTAMYLCATSSRRDRVGRVFFGSGTQLSVL.

This clonotype occurred a few times. This chain uses TRBV6-5 with TRBJ2-7, with D perhaps TRBD1 (6 bases). The CDR3 extends over 15 amino acids. V was pared by 0 bases and J by 6 bases, with 15 bases between. The germline CDR1 and CDR2 sequences are MNHEY and SVGAGI. CDR3 protein: CASSYSTALGGEQYF. The CDR3 coding sequence is TGTGCCAGCAGTTACTCTACAGCCCTAGGGGGCGAGCAGTACTTC.

This clonotype showed up just a few times. Given a much more abundant clone one base away, this may be a read error. The chain is built from TRBV6-2 or TRBV6-3 and TRBJ2-7, with TRBD1 identical over 7 bases. Germline CDR1 is MNHEY and CDR2 is SVGEGT. This CDR3 region has 15 residues. The CDR3 loop is CASGYSDRRPYEQYF. The CDR3 DNA follows: TGTGCCAGCGGTTACTCGGACAGGCGACCCTACGAGCAGTACTTC.